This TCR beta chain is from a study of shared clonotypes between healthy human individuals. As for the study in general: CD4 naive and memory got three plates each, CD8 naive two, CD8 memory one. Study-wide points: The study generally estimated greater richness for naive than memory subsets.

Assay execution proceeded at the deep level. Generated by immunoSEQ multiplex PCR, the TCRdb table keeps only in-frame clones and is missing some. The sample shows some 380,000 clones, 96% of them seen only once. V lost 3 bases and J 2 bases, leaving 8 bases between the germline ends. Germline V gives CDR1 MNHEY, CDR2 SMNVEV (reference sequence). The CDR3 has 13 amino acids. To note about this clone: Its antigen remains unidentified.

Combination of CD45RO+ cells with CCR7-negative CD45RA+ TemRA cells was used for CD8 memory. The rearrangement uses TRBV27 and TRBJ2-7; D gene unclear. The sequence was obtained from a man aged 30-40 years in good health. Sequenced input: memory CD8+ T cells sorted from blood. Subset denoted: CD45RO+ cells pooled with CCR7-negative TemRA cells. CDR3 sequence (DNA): TGTGCCAGCAGTTTGATCCCCACCTACGAGCAGTACTTC. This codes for CASSLIPTYEQYF.